This entry describes one TCR beta chain. Its specificity is not known. These data come from a study of OX40 agonist ivuxolimab in advanced cancers. As for the study in general: With ivuxolimab, an agonistic anti-OX40 (CD134) antibody, patients were treated. It was permissible to have had prior anti-PD-1, anti-PD-L1 or anti-CTLA-4 therapy, and about 40% had some. Whole-study findings and limits: Among patients with partial responses at 0.1-3.0 mg/kg, clonal expansion was among the lowest. At 0.1 to 3.0 mg/kg and by week 6, clonal expansion occurred in CD4+ and CD8+ blood T cells.

Germline V gene sequence: CDR1 MDHEN, CDR2 SYDVKM. This CDR3 comprises 15 residues. J lost 4 bases, V lost 6 bases, and 10 bases had no gene match. Measured with immunoSEQ multiplex PCR; TCRdb has only the in-frame clones, and not every one. The sample shows roughly 33,000 clones, about 74% of them seen only once. Sequencing used CD4+ or CD8+ T cells sorted from blood, obtained in a trial of the OX40 agonist ivuxolimab. This TCR came from an adult with an advanced solid tumor such as melanoma, head and neck, liver or kidney cancer. V and J are TRBV28 and TRBJ1-2, with 8 positions matching TRBD1. The CDR3 is CASRLSQGESYGYTF. The CDR3 region has the DNA TGTGCCAGCAGACTTTCACAGGGGGAGAGCTATGGCTACACCTTC.